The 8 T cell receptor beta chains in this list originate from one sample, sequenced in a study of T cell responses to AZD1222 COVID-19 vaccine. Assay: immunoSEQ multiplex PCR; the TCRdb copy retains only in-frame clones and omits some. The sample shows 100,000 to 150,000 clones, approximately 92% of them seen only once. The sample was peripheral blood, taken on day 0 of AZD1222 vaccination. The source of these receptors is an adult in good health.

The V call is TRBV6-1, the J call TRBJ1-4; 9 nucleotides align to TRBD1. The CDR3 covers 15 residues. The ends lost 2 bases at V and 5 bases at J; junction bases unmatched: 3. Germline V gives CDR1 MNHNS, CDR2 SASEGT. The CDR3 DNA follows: TGTGCCAGCAGTGAACCAGGGACAGGGAATGAAAAACTGTTTTTT. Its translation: CASSEPGTGNEKLFF.

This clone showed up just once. CDR3 sequence: CASSLGSKTYEQYF. The CDR3 DNA sequence: TGTGCCAGCAGCTTGGGTTCCAAGACCTACGAGCAGTACTTC. The genes are TRBV5-6 and TRBJ2-7, with D hard to call. The V gene's germline CDR1 is SGHDT and CDR2 YYEEEE. The CDR3 is made up of 14 amino acids. Trimming stripped 0 bases from V and 2 bases from J, with 9 bases between.

CDR3: CASQRDPSTDTQYF. CDR3 nucleotides: TGTGCCAGCCAAAGAGACCCCTCGACAGATACGCAGTATTTT. The chain couples TRBV28 to TRBJ2-3; no clear D gene. Germline V lookup: CDR1 MDHEN, CDR2 SYDVKM. This CDR3 has 14 amino acids. Trimming took off 8 bases at V and 3 bases at J, with 15 bases between the two ends.

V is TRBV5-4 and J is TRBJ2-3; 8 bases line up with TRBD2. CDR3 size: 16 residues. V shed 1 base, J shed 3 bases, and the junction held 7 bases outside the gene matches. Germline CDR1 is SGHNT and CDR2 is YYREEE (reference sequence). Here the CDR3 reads CASSLRSGGPTDTQYF. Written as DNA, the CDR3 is TGTGCCAGCAGCTTGAGGTCGGGAGGGCCTACAGATACGCAGTATTTT.

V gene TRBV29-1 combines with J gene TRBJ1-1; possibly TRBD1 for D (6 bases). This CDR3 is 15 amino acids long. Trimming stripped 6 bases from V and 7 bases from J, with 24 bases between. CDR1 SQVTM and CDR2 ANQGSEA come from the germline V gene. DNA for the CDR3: TGCAGCGTGCACCCCGGGACAACTCGGCACGTTGAAGCTTTCTTT. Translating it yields CSVHPGTTRHVEAFF.

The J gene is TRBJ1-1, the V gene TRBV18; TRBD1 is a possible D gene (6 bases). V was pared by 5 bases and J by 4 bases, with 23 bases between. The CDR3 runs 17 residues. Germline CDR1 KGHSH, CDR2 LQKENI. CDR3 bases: TGTGCCAGCTCATCCCGACGGGGGCAAACGGAGGGCACTGAAGCTTTCTTT. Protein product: CASSSRRGQTEGTEAFF. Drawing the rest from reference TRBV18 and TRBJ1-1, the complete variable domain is NAGVMQNPRHLVRRRGQEARLRCSPMKGHSHVYWYRQLPEEGLKFMVYLQKENIIDESGMPKERFSAEFPKEGPSILRIQQVVRGDSAAYFCASSSRRGQTEGTEAFFGQGTRLTVV.

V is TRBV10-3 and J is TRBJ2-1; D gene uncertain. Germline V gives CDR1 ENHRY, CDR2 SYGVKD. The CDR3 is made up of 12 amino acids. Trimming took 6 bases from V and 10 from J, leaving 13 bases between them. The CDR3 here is CAISETRGEQFF. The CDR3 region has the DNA TGTGCCATCAGCGAAACGAGAGGCGAGCAGTTCTTC.

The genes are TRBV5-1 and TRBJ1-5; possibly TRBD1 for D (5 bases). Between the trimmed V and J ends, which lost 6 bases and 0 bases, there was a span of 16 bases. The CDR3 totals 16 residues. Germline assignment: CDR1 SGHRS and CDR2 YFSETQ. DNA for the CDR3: TGCGCCAGCAACAGGACCCAAGAGCGTAGCAATCAGCCCCAGCATTTT. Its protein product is CASNRTQERSNQPQHF. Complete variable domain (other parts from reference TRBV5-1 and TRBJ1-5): KAGVTQTPRYLIKTRGQQVTLSCSPISGHRSVSWYQQTPGQGLQFLFEYFSETQRNKGNFPGRFSGRQFSNSRSEMNVSTLELGDSALYLCASNRTQERSNQPQHFGDGTRLSIL.